Listed below are T cell receptor beta chains from one sample, sequenced in a study of CD8 T cells in acute hepatitis C reinfection. TCRdb's copy holds only in-frame clones and misses some; the assay was immunoSEQ multiplex PCR. The table includes 30,000 to 45,000 clones, approximately 83% detected once. Sequencing was performed on naive CD8+ T cells from PBMCs. These receptors came from a woman between 18 and 29 years old who spontaneously cleared hepatitis C infection. Both conserved end residues are part of each CDR3. D genes are given only for firm matches. Where a row states a size, it is once, few, many or the class of an expanded clone; other rows omit it.

TRBJ2-1	TRBD2	.	TRBV14	TGTGCCAGCAGCCAAGAGGGACTAGTAGCGGCGGGCTCCTACAATGAGCAGTTCTTC	CASSQEGLVAAGSYNEQFF
TRBJ2-1	TRBD2	.	TRBV7-8	TGTGCCAGCAGCTTAACTCCTAGCGGGAATGAGCAGTTCTTC	CASSLTPSGNEQFF
TRBJ1-1	TRBD1	.	TRBV27	TGTGCCAGCAGTACACGACAGGGGGTTATCACTGAAGCTTTCTTT	CASSTRQGVITEAFF
TRBJ1-2	TRBD1	few	TRBV27	TGTGCCAGCAGTTTCGACAGGGGTAATTTATATGGCTACACCTTC	CASSFDRGNLYGYTF
TRBJ2-7	TRBD2	.	TRBV9	TGTGCCAGCAGCCCTCTAGCGGGAGGCCACGAGCAGTACTTC	CASSPLAGGHEQYF
TRBJ2-1	.	.	TRBV27	TGTGCCAGCAGTTCATATTCTCCCTACAATGAGCAGTTCTTC	CASSSYSPYNEQFF
TRBJ1-1	.	.	TRBV7-8	TGTGCCAGCAGCTCATCAATAGGGAACACTGAAGCTTTCTTT	CASSSSIGNTEAFF
TRBJ2-7	.	once	TRBV27	TGTGCCAGCAGCGGCGGCCTTCCGTACGAGCAGTACTTC	CASSGGLPYEQYF
TRBJ2-5	.	.	TRBV7-8	TGTGCCAGCAGCCACCGACGGTACCAAGAGACCCAGTACTTC	CASSHRRYQETQYF
TRBJ2-7	TRBD1	.	TRBV5-4	TGTGCCAGCAGCGTGGCCCCTGTTTTCCAGGGGGACAAATCCGAGCAGTACTTC	CASSVAPVFQGDKSEQYF
TRBJ2-1	.	.	TRBV5-4	TGTGCCAGCAGCCTCCGAATAGTAGGGGACAATGAGCAGTTCTTC	CASSLRIVGDNEQFF